Listed here are 27 T cell receptor beta chains from one sample, sequenced in a study of shared clonotypes between healthy human individuals. CD45RO-negative CD8 cells positively selected for CCR7 made up the naive population, which excluded terminally differentiated effector memory CD45RA+ cells. The table came from immunoSEQ multiplex PCR; TCRdb's copy has only in-frame clones and leaves some out. The sample records some 2.1 million clones, 93% being singletons. What was sequenced was naive CD8+ T cells from PBMCs. The receptor source for this set is a man aged 18 to 30 in good health. Some clones in this sample may be carry-over from other donors' samples.

Details on this clone: Other DNA sequences in this sample translate to the same CDR3. V is TRBV11-2 and J is TRBJ1-3, with no clear D. The CDR3 sequence is 14 residues long. Germline V gene lookup returns CDR1 SGHAT and CDR2 FQNNGV. V was trimmed by 1 base and J by 3 bases, leaving 7 bases between them. CDR3 DNA: TGTGCCAGCAGCTTAGGGGGAAGTGGAAACACCATATATTTT. Protein sequence: CASSLGGSGNTIYF.

DNA for the CDR3: TGTGCCAGCAGCCCCCGCAAGGGAGCCTACAATGAGCAGTTCTTC. It specifies CASSPRKGAYNEQFF. This chain links TRBV7-9 with TRBJ2-1, with D perhaps matching TRBD2 (5 bases). Trimming took 5 bases from V and 2 from J, leaving 13 bases between them. This CDR3 has 15 amino acids. CDR1 is SEHNR and CDR2 is FQNEAQ in the germline V gene (reference sequence). Full variable domain (remainder filled in from reference TRBV7-9 and TRBJ2-1): DTGVSQNPRHKITKRGQNVTFRCDPISEHNRLYWYRQTLGQGPEFLTYFQNEAQLEKSRLLSDRFSAERPKGSFSTLEIQRTEQGDSAMYLCASSPRKGAYNEQFFGPGTRLTVL.

V usage is TRBV5-1 and J usage is TRBJ2-1; the match to TRBD1 covers 7 bases. The V segment lost 3 bases and the J segment 7 bases; nucleotides outside the gene matches: 16. The length of the CDR3 is 17 residues. The germline V gene has CDR1 SGHRS and CDR2 YFSETQ. The CDR3 sequence is CASSWVRQGTKQNEQFF. CDR3 coding DNA: TGCGCCAGCAGCTGGGTCCGACAGGGAACCAAGCAGAATGAGCAGTTCTTC.

V and J are TRBV2 and TRBJ2-1; D uncertain. Germline-derived CDR1 and CDR2 are SNHLY and FYNNEI. The CDR3 is made up of 13 amino acids. V was pared by 0 bases and J by 6 bases, with 6 bases between. The CDR3 region is CASSEAQLNEQFF. The CDR3 DNA follows: TGTGCCAGCAGTGAAGCACAGCTCAATGAGCAGTTCTTC.

CDR3: CASRPASGNEQFF. The CDR3 DNA follows: TGCGCCAGCAGACCGGCTTCGGGCAATGAGCAGTTCTTC. The chain combines TRBV5-1 with TRBJ2-1; D gene uncertain. The CDR3 contains 13 residues. In germline, CDR1 is SGHRS, CDR2 YFSETQ. Trimming took 5 bases from V and 6 from J, leaving 12 bases between them.

V and J are TRBV19 and TRBJ2-7, with a tentative D call TRBD2 (5 bases). Trimming shortened V by 4 bases and J by 3 bases, and 10 bases separated the two germline ends. The CDR3 is 13 amino acids. Germline CDR1 reads LNHDA; CDR2 reads SQIVND (reference sequence). In DNA, the CDR3 is TGTGCCAGTAGTACCCCGGGGTACTACGAGCAGTACTTC. This gives the protein CASSTPGYYEQYF.

The V and J genes are TRBV27 and TRBJ2-3, with D unclear. The CDR3 length is 13 residues. Germline-derived CDR1 and CDR2 are MNHEY and SMNVEV (reference sequence). V lost 2 bases and J lost 3, with 6 bases in between. This CDR3 reads CASSLDETDTQYF. The CDR3 DNA reads TGTGCCAGCAGTTTAGACGAGACAGATACGCAGTATTTT.

The chain recombines TRBV28 with TRBJ1-5; a weak D match, TRBD1 (5 bases). V lost 3 bases and J 3 bases, leaving 12 bases between the germline ends. Germline-derived CDR1 and CDR2 are MDHEN and SYDVKM. This CDR3 is built from 15 residues. This CDR3 reads CASSFLGGFNQPQHF. CDR3 sequence (DNA): TGTGCCAGCAGTTTTTTGGGGGGTTTCAATCAGCCCCAGCATTTT. The full variable domain, its missing parts supplied by reference TRBV28 and TRBJ1-5, is DVKVTQSSRYLVKRTGEKVFLECVQDMDHENMFWYRQDPGLGLRLIYFSYDVKMKEKGDIPEGYSVSREKKERFSLILESASTNQTSMYLCASSFLGGFNQPQHFGDGTRLSIL.

Notes on this clone: The identical CDR3 is also encoded by other nucleotide sequences in the sample. The rearrangement joins TRBV9 to TRBJ2-3, with D tentatively TRBD2 (6 bases). Germline values: CDR1 SGDLS, CDR2 YYNGEE. V was pared by 3 bases and J by 0 bases, with 11 bases between. The CDR3 is made up of 15 amino acids. DNA of the CDR3: TGTGCCAGCAGCGGTTCCGGGACTAGCACAGATACGCAGTATTTT. This translates into CASSGSGTSTDTQYF. The whole variable domain, remainder taken from reference TRBV9 and TRBJ2-3, is DSGVTQTPKHLITATGQRVTLRCSPRSGDLSVYWYQQSLDQGLQFLIQYYNGEERAKGNILERFSAQQFPDLHSELNLSSLELGDSALYFCASSGSGTSTDTQYFGPGTRLTVL.

The chain combines TRBV27 with TRBJ2-3; 11 nucleotides line up with TRBD2. Germline CDR1 is MNHEY and CDR2 is SMNVEV (reference sequence). The CDR3 runs 16 residues. V lost 5 bases, J lost 0 bases, and 4 bases stayed unmatched. The chain's CDR3 is CASSPRLAGSTDTQYF. In DNA, the CDR3 is TGTGCCAGCAGTCCCCGACTAGCGGGAAGCACAGATACGCAGTATTTT.

The V call is TRBV29-1, the J call TRBJ2-7; 7 nucleotides match TRBD1. V dropped 6 bases and J dropped 1; count of bases not matched to a gene: 6. Germline values: CDR1 SQVTM, CDR2 ANQGSEA. The CDR3 totals 13 residues. The CDR3 loop is CSVRDSRSYEQYF. The CDR3 region has the DNA TGCAGCGTGAGGGACAGCAGATCCTACGAGCAGTACTTC.

V usage is TRBV18 and J usage is TRBJ2-2, with 12 bases lining up with TRBD2. With V trimmed by 0 bases and J by 0 bases, 11 bases remained unmatched. Germline lookup yields CDR1 KGHSH and CDR2 LQKENI. The CDR3 loop spans 21 amino acids. The CDR3 is CASSPPPRPASGRANTGELFF. As DNA, the CDR3 is TGTGCCAGCTCACCACCACCGAGACCAGCTAGCGGGAGGGCGAACACCGGGGAGCTGTTTTTT. The full variable domain, its missing parts supplied by reference TRBV18 and TRBJ2-2, is NAGVMQNPRHLVRRRGQEARLRCSPMKGHSHVYWYRQLPEEGLKFMVYLQKENIIDESGMPKERFSAEFPKEGPSILRIQQVVRGDSAAYFCASSPPPRPASGRANTGELFFGEGSRLTVL.

The chain is built from TRBV15 and TRBJ1-1, with D perhaps TRBD1 (5 bases). Germline lookup yields CDR1 LNHNV and CDR2 YYDKDF (reference sequence). V lost 5 bases to trimming and J lost 7 bases, with 14 bases between them. CDR3 size: 13 residues. This CDR3 is CATSAQGGNEAFF. The CDR3 DNA reads as TGTGCCACCAGCGCCCAGGGTGGTAATGAAGCTTTCTTT.

The genes are TRBV28 and TRBJ2-7, with 7 bases lining up with TRBD2. The germline CDR1 and CDR2 sequences are MDHEN and SYDVKM. The CDR3 is made up of 14 amino acids. J gave up 6 bases and V 4 bases, and 9 bases lay outside the gene matches. The CDR3 DNA sequence: TGTGCCAGCAGTTCAGCCGGGGAGGGGCGCGAGCAGTACTTC. Its translation: CASSSAGEGREQYF. Supplemented by reference TRBV28 and TRBJ2-7, the full variable domain reads DVKVTQSSRYLVKRTGEKVFLECVQDMDHENMFWYRQDPGLGLRLIYFSYDVKMKEKGDIPEGYSVSREKKERFSLILESASTNQTSMYLCASSSAGEGREQYFGPGTRLTVT.

J is TRBJ2-1 and V is TRBV30; the D is unclear. The germline V gene has CDR1 GTSNPN and CDR2 SVGIG (reference sequence). The CDR3 has 8 amino acids. Trimming took off 8 bases at V and 15 bases at J, with 11 bases between the two ends. CDR3 nucleotide sequence: TGTGCCCTGTCTGGGCTGTTCTTC. This gives the protein CALSGLFF.

V usage is TRBV29-1 and J usage is TRBJ1-5; no clear D gene. The CDR3 covers 13 residues. V lost 4 bases to trimming and J lost 4 bases, with 11 bases between them. Germline lookup yields CDR1 SQVTM and CDR2 ANQGSEA. In nucleotides, the CDR3 is TGCAGCGTTGGGGGTTTGGGGAATCAGCCCCAGCATTTT. The encoded protein is CSVGGLGNQPQHF.

This clone was seen just once. V is TRBV10-3 and J is TRBJ2-7; 7 bases are a match to TRBD1. The germline gives CDR1 ENHRY, CDR2 SYGVKD. This CDR3 has 14 amino acids. After removal of 6 bases from V and 0 bases from J, the junction contained 5 bases not matched to a gene. The CDR3 DNA reads TGTGCCATCAGACGACAGGGAACCTCCTACGAGCAGTACTTC. It codes for CAIRRQGTSYEQYF.

This sequence joins TRBV12-5 and TRBJ2-3; 7 nucleotides line up with TRBD2. The CDR3 contains 13 residues. Germline CDR1 LGHNT, CDR2 FRNRAP. V trimming: 6 bases; J trimming: 3 bases; junction bases outside the gene matches: 3. CDR3 in amino acids: CASGGGWTDTQYF. As DNA, the CDR3 is TGTGCTAGTGGCGGGGGGTGGACAGATACGCAGTATTTT. Looking up the rest from reference TRBV12-5 and TRBJ2-3 gives the full variable domain: DARVTQTPRHKVTEMGQEVTMRCQPILGHNTVFWYRQTMMQGLELLAYFRNRAPLDDSGMPKDRFSAEMPDATLATLKIQPSEPRDSAVYFCASGGGWTDTQYFGPGTRLTVL.

This rearrangement joins TRBV7-9 to TRBJ2-5; D gene ambiguous. The CDR3 is 14 amino acids. Per germline, CDR1 SEHNR and CDR2 FQNEAQ (reference sequence). The ends were cut back, 5 bases at V and 1 base at J, with 11 bases in the middle. The CDR3 protein is CASSRDGFQETQYF. Written as DNA, the CDR3 is TGTGCCAGCAGCCGAGACGGCTTCCAAGAGACCCAGTACTTC.

The CDR3 reads CASSLPGQAREQYF. CDR3 nucleotide sequence: TGTGCCAGCAGCCTACCGGGACAGGCTCGAGAGCAGTACTTC. The V call is TRBV7-9, the J call TRBJ2-7; 8 nucleotides match TRBD1. The J segment lost 7 bases and the V segment lost 5 bases, leaving 10 bases of the junction unmatched. Germline values: CDR1 SEHNR, CDR2 FQNEAQ (reference sequence). The CDR3 sequence is 14 residues long.

The V and J genes are TRBV27 and TRBJ2-1; a weak D match, TRBD2 (5 bases). V gave up 6 bases and J gave up 0 bases, with 15 bases separating them. Looked up from germline, CDR1 is MNHEY and CDR2 is SMNVEV (reference sequence). The CDR3 runs 16 residues. The CDR3 loop reads CASRDSPTSSYNEQFF. In DNA, the CDR3 is TGTGCCAGCAGGGACTCGCCCACGAGCTCCTACAATGAGCAGTTCTTC.

This chain uses TRBV29-1 with TRBJ2-5; 12 bases match TRBD1. J lost 6 bases, V lost 1 base, and 6 bases had no gene match. This CDR3 has 15 amino acids. Germline assignment: CDR1 SQVTM and CDR2 ANQGSEA. CDR3 coding DNA: TGCAGCGTTGAAGCGGGGGACAGGGGGCTAAAGACCCAGTACTTC. As protein: CSVEAGDRGLKTQYF.

The gene calls are TRBV7-2 and TRBJ2-2; 7 bases fit TRBD2. The V gene end was trimmed by 2 bases and the J gene end by 5 bases; junction bases not matched to a gene: 14. Germline lookup yields CDR1 SGHTA and CDR2 FQGNSA. The CDR3 spans 18 residues. The DNA of the CDR3 is TGTGCCAGCAGCTTAACTTCGGCGGGAGACTCTGGGACCGGGGAGCTGTTTTTT. Translating it yields CASSLTSAGDSGTGELFF.

About this clone: This CDR3 is also generated by other DNA sequences in the sample. This sequence joins TRBV29-1 and TRBJ2-7, with 7 bases identical to TRBD2. Germline CDR1 is SQVTM and CDR2 is ANQGSEA. The CDR3 runs 13 residues. J lost 5 bases, V lost 8 bases, and 12 bases had no gene match. The CDR3: CSLRGGGGDEQYF. CDR3 DNA sequence: TGCAGCCTCCGCGGCGGGGGAGGAGACGAGCAGTACTTC.

The chain uses TRBV15 and TRBJ2-3, with D perhaps matching TRBD2 (6 bases). Trimming stripped 1 base from V and 2 bases from J, with 16 bases between. The CDR3 is made up of 17 amino acids. Germline loops: CDR1 LNHNV, CDR2 YYDKDF (reference sequence). This chain's CDR3 is CATSRGISGSLTDTQYF. CDR3 nucleotides: TGTGCCACCAGCAGAGGAATTAGCGGAAGCCTCACAGATACGCAGTATTTT.

This rearrangement joins TRBV7-8 to TRBJ2-1; D remains ambiguous. The CDR3 runs to 13 residues. With 5 bases removed from V and 9 bases from J, the gap between germline ends came to 14 bases. Germline values: CDR1 SGHVS, CDR2 FQNEAQ. This chain's CDR3 is CASSLGPRSEQFF. The CDR3 nucleotides are TGTGCCAGCAGCCTAGGACCGAGGAGTGAGCAGTTCTTC.

The chain has TRBV2 and TRBJ2-7, with 8 bases that match TRBD2. Germline loops: CDR1 SNHLY, CDR2 FYNNEI. The CDR3 consists of 16 residues. V gave up 3 bases and J gave up 3 bases; unmatched junction bases: 10. This CDR3 is CASSDPRAGGHYEQYF. CDR3 coding DNA: TGTGCCAGCAGTGACCCCCGGGCGGGGGGTCACTACGAGCAGTACTTC.